Here is one T cell receptor (beta chain) with its context. Only a few counts were recorded for this clone. Its antigen is still unknown. Base qualities were left out, and no much larger clone turns up one base away. CDR1 LGHDT and CDR2 YNNKEL were looked up in the germline V gene (reference sequence). The CDR3 runs 17 residues from the cysteine to the phenylalanine. Just the 51-base CDR3 DNA is kept, in frame starting at base 1. The germline V and J ends show losses of 4 bases and 6 bases respectively, and no gene match explains 15 bases of the junction. Collaborating institutions collected whole blood in K2EDTA tubes following their own protocols. For TCRbeta analysis, collaborator samples were shipped as frozen whole blood, as isolated PBMCs, or as DNA extracted from either sample type. TCRbeta CDR3 regions were amplified from genomic DNA by means of the immunoSEQ Assay, a bias-controlled multiplex PCR. On the authors' methods: The number of nucleated cells in each sample was estimated by amplification of reference gene primers within the assay. To quantify the absolute abundance of each unique TCRbeta CDR3 rearrangement, sequence reads were collapsed and filtered. Productive Simpson clonality was computed per sample as the square root of Simpson's diversity index over productive rearrangements. Sourced from immuneACCESS, this table was stored by TCRdb with only in-frame sequences that have V and J called. A share of the clones is absent; for the studies checked, an unresolved V gene accounts for under half, and the remainder has no known explanation. Clone size and V and J calls were adopted from that table, with D and trimming inferred from the DNA. For this sample there are 180,000 or so clones; 65% to 90% appear just once. Clones ranked in the top ten supply about 8.2% of the sample.

This entry comes from a study of blood T cell repertoires in COVID-19 (dated by TCRdb to 2019 to 2021). In terms of the full investigation: Collaborator samples came from the United States, Italy and Spain and covered acute and convalescent phases of COVID-19. Sample metadata almost always included a de-identified subject ID, COVID-19 status, age in years and sex. Samples came from the ongoing ImmuneRACE study (first 160 participants) plus 1,254 subjects from 6 global collaborators. The repertoires were released in a freely available public database meant as a resource for research on the immune response to SARS-CoV-2. HLA class I and class II types, where available, came from metadata supplied by the sample provider rather than from assay-based typing. The material from the prospective study consisted of cDNA or gDNA derived from T cells, B-cell-depleted T cells, or PBMCs. The dataset comprised deeply sampled blood TCRbeta repertoires from subjects exposed to, actively infected with, or recovered from COVID-19. The full study reports these points: Clinical and demographic metadata were provided uncurated, with the amount varying by source and participant.

This sequence originates from a man in his sixties with acute or convalescent COVID-19. Sequences were obtained from peripheral blood. The V and J segments used are TRBV3-1 (or the pseudogene TRBV3-2) and TRBJ1-1; 9 central nucleotides agree with TRBD1. The CDR3 region has the sequence CASSPGTGSVWGSEAFF. DNA sequence: TGTGCCAGCAGCCCCGGGACAGGGAGTGTATGGGGGTCTGAAGCTTTCTTT.